These 24 T cell receptor beta chains were sequenced from one sample in a study of beta chain features in type 1 diabetes. What these receptors recognize is not known. The study, taken as a whole, reports: Significant though moderate, a shortening of TCRB CDR3s appeared in all four CD4+ subsets of Type 1 diabetes patients.

Every isolated RNA sample was fully reverse transcribed, so sequencing captured expressed TCRB transcripts. The table came from immunoSEQ multiplex PCR; TCRdb's copy has only in-frame clones and leaves some out. The sample lists 280,000 or so clones, approximately 15% occurring once. The sequencing sample was made of naive CD4+ T cells from blood. The receptor source for this set is a man between 18 and 29 years old with type 1 diabetes.

In DNA form, the CDR3 reads TGTGCCAGCACCTCAAAAGAGGGGCTAGCGGGAGGGGAGGGCAATGAGCAGTTCTTC. It translates to CASTSKEGLAGGEGNEQFF. This chain connects TRBV28 to TRBJ2-1, with TRBD2 identical over 12 bases. V lost 7 bases, J lost 6 bases, and 19 bases stayed unmatched. CDR1 MDHEN and CDR2 SYDVKM come from the germline V gene. CDR3 length: 19 amino acids.

The rearrangement uses TRBV7-9 and TRBJ1-2; D remains ambiguous. Germline CDR1 is SEHNR and CDR2 is FQNEAQ (reference sequence). The CDR3 runs to 15 residues. Trimming cost V 1 base and J 4 bases, with 13 bases left between them. CDR3 nucleotides: TGTGCCAGCAGCTTAGTAGTGGAGATGGGCTATGGCTACACCTTC. As protein: CASSLVVEMGYGYTF.

This clone was observed a handful of times. J is TRBJ1-2 and V is TRBV29-1; TRBD1 aligns across 7 bases. After removal of 5 bases from V and 4 bases from J, the junction contained 7 bases not matched to a gene. The germline gives CDR1 SQVTM, CDR2 ANQGSEA. The CDR3 length is 13 residues. CDR3 in amino acids: CSVPGQRAYGYTF. In DNA form, the CDR3 reads TGCAGCGTTCCGGGACAGCGGGCCTATGGCTACACCTTC.

V usage is TRBV28 and J usage is TRBJ2-2; a weak D match, TRBD1 (6 bases). Deletions cut 6 bases from V and 1 base from J, with 12 bases between. CDR1 MDHEN and CDR2 SYDVKM come from the germline V gene. CDR3 size: 15 residues. CDR3 sequence (DNA): TGTGCCAGCAGGCTTGACAGGCGGAACACCGGGGAGCTGTTTTTT. Amino acid sequence: CASRLDRRNTGELFF.

This clone was observed a handful of times. This chain uses TRBV4-3 with TRBJ2-5; unclear D gene. The germline CDR1 and CDR2 sequences are LGHNA and YSLEER. V lost 2 bases and J lost 0, with 4 bases in between. The CDR3 sequence is 13 residues long. In DNA, the CDR3 is TGCGCCAGCAGCCAATCGTACCAAGAGACCCAGTACTTC. Amino acids: CASSQSYQETQYF.

This clone was detected a few times. The chain carries TRBV4-3 and TRBJ1-6, with no clear D. The CDR3 totals 16 residues. Trimming took off 0 bases at V and 10 bases at J, with 16 bases between the two ends. CDR1 is LGHNA, CDR2 YSLEER, per germline. The CDR3 bases are TGCGCCAGCAGCCAAGATCATTTGGGAGTCCGGTCACCCCTCCACTTT. Its protein product is CASSQDHLGVRSPLHF.

This clone was counted once. In DNA, the CDR3 is TGTGCCTGGGGGAGGGCGGGGGCAGGGTCACCCCTCCACTTT. Residues: CAWGRAGAGSPLHF. The chain combines TRBV30 with TRBJ1-6, with D possibly TRBD1 on 6 matching bases. The CDR3 covers 14 residues. V lost 5 bases and J lost 10, with 18 bases in between. Germline CDR1 is GTSNPN and CDR2 is SVGIG (reference sequence).

This chain uses TRBV30 with TRBJ1-4; 10 nucleotides align to TRBD1. Germline lookup yields CDR1 GTSNPN and CDR2 SVGIG (reference sequence). This CDR3 has 14 amino acids. Germline trimming cut 3 bases from V and 8 bases from J; bases unmatched to any gene: 6. The CDR3 DNA reads as TGTGCCTGGAGCTCCGGGACAGGGGTCGAAAAACTGTTTTTT. Protein: CAWSSGTGVEKLFF. Together with reference TRBV30 and TRBJ1-4, the CDR3 gives the full variable domain: SQTIHQWPATLVQPVGSPLSLECTVEGTSNPNLYWYRQAAGRGLQLLFYSVGIGQISSEVPQNLSASRPQDRQFILSSKKLLLSDSGFYLCAWSSGTGVEKLFFGSGTQLSVL.

This chain connects TRBV19 to TRBJ2-1, with TRBD1 matching over 8 bases. V lost 8 bases, J lost 6 bases, and 9 bases stayed unmatched. Germline values: CDR1 LNHDA, CDR2 SQIVND (reference sequence). The CDR3 length is 14 residues. CDR3 protein: CASSDRGPLNEQFF. CDR3 bases: TGTGCCAGTTCCGACAGGGGTCCGCTCAATGAGCAGTTCTTC.

The chain combines TRBV6-5 with TRBJ2-5; 7 bases map to TRBD1. Trimming removed 6 bases from V and 2 bases from J; junction bases left unmatched: 6. This CDR3 is built from 14 residues. Germline CDR1 MNHEY, CDR2 SVGAGI. Here the CDR3 reads CASSRDSVQETQYF. The DNA of the CDR3 is TGTGCCAGCAGCCGGGACAGCGTTCAAGAGACCCAGTACTTC.

The rearrangement uses TRBV7-9 and TRBJ1-1; 10 nucleotides match TRBD1. The CDR3 is 18 residues long. Germline lookup yields CDR1 SEHNR and CDR2 FQNEAQ (reference sequence). Unmatched junction bases numbered 16, after V lost 5 bases and J lost 4 bases. For the CDR3, the DNA is TGTGCCAGCAGCCCCACTTACCGGGACAGGGGAGGGGTCACTGAAGCTTTCTTT. Its translation: CASSPTYRDRGGVTEAFF.

This clone came up a few times. The J gene is TRBJ2-5, the V gene TRBV9; D gene uncertain. The V gene lost 4 bases and the J gene lost 1 base, with 8 bases spanning the gap. The CDR3 consists of 13 residues. Germline CDR1 reads SGDLS; CDR2 reads YYNGEE. The CDR3 sequence is CASSIQAQETQYF. The DNA for the CDR3 is TGTGCCAGCAGCATCCAGGCCCAAGAGACCCAGTACTTC.

V is TRBV11-1 and J is TRBJ2-1, with 7 bases that match TRBD1. The J segment lost 4 bases and the V segment lost 3 bases, leaving 6 bases of the junction unmatched. The CDR3 is 15 amino acids. Germline-derived CDR1 and CDR2 are SGHAT and FQDESV (reference sequence). CDR3 in DNA: TGTGCCAGCAGCTTTGGACAGGTTCTATACAATGAGCAGTTCTTC. It encodes CASSFGQVLYNEQFF. The variable domain in full, completed from reference TRBV11-1 and TRBJ2-1, reads EAEVAQSPRYKITEKSQAVAFWCDPISGHATLYWYRQILGQGPELLVQFQDESVVDDSQLPKDRFSAERLKGVDSTLKIQPAELGDSAMYLCASSFGQVLYNEQFFGPGTRLTVL.

The rearrangement joins TRBV28 to TRBJ1-1; 9 nucleotides match TRBD1. The germline CDR1 and CDR2 sequences are MDHEN and SYDVKM. J gave up 5 bases and V 6 bases, and 13 bases lay outside the gene matches. The CDR3 runs 16 residues. The CDR3 DNA sequence: TGTGCCAGCAGACACCTACTGGGACAGGGAGGGACTGAAGCTTTCTTT. Its protein is CASRHLLGQGGTEAFF.

The V call is TRBV5-1, the J call TRBJ2-7; 9 positions match TRBD2. The CDR3 extends over 15 amino acids. CDR1 and CDR2 from the germline V gene are SGHRS and YFSETQ. J lost 4 bases, V lost 0 bases, and 5 bases had no gene match. The CDR3 here is CASSLVETSGYEQYF. For the CDR3, the DNA is TGCGCCAGCAGCTTGGTCGAGACTAGCGGTTACGAGCAGTACTTC.

This rearrangement joins TRBV7-2 to TRBJ2-7, with no clear D. The CDR3 contains 11 residues. The V gene's germline CDR1 is SGHTA and CDR2 FQGNSA. Trimming left V 5 bases short and J 4 bases short, with 6 bases between. The CDR3 here is CASSKQYEQYF. The CDR3 DNA follows: TGTGCCAGCAGCAAACAGTACGAGCAGTACTTC.

Of note for this clone: The conserved closing phenylalanine or tryptophan is absent in this CDR3, likely reflecting a read error. The limits of the CDR3 on the DNA are not certain, so only TCRdb's listed CDR3 is given. This chain connects TRBV7-2 to TRBJ2-7; the table calls TRBD2, which could not be checked here. Germline-derived CDR1 and CDR2 are SGHTA and FQGNSA. The CDR3 numbers 12 amino acids, ends counted. CDR3 residues: CASSLLAGPFPL.

The rearrangement uses TRBV9 and TRBJ2-2; TRBD2 aligns across 10 bases. V trimming: 5 bases; J trimming: 6 bases; junction bases outside the gene matches: 7. The CDR3 runs to 15 residues. Germline lookup yields CDR1 SGDLS and CDR2 YYNGEE. CDR3 loop: CASSTSGISAGELFF. The CDR3 nucleotides are TGTGCCAGCAGTACTAGCGGGATATCCGCCGGGGAGCTGTTTTTT. Full variable domain (remainder filled in from reference TRBV9 and TRBJ2-2): DSGVTQTPKHLITATGQRVTLRCSPRSGDLSVYWYQQSLDQGLQFLIQYYNGEERAKGNILERFSAQQFPDLHSELNLSSLELGDSALYFCASSTSGISAGELFFGEGSRLTVL.

The chain combines TRBV7-9 with TRBJ1-1, with D uncertain. The CDR3 spans 14 residues. Germline CDR1 reads SEHNR; CDR2 reads FQNEAQ (reference sequence). The V gene lost 2 bases and the J gene lost 2 bases, with 9 bases spanning the gap. CDR3 loop: CASSLLLSNTEAFF. The CDR3 DNA reads as TGTGCCAGCAGCTTACTCCTTTCTAACACTGAAGCTTTCTTT.

The chain joins TRBV29-1 to TRBJ2-1; 7 nucleotides line up with TRBD1. V lost 2 bases, J lost 9 bases, and 7 bases stayed unmatched. Germline CDR1 SQVTM, CDR2 ANQGSEA. The CDR3 totals 13 residues. For the CDR3, the DNA is TGCAGCGTTGAACTTACAGGGGTCCCTGAGCAGTTCTTC. Encoded protein: CSVELTGVPEQFF.

The rearrangement links TRBV30 to TRBJ2-5; D unresolved. Germline lookup yields CDR1 GTSNPN and CDR2 SVGIG (reference sequence). Trimming removed 0 bases at V and 2 bases at J, with 7 bases between. This CDR3 comprises 13 residues. The CDR3 loop is CAWSVAPQETQYF. The DNA of the CDR3 is TGTGCCTGGAGTGTAGCACCACAAGAGACCCAGTACTTC.

This clone was seen a few times. The V and J genes are TRBV19 and TRBJ2-5, with 9 bases matching TRBD1. CDR1 and CDR2 from the germline V gene are LNHDA and SQIVND (reference sequence). The J segment lost 5 bases and the V segment lost 5 bases, leaving 9 bases of the junction unmatched. The CDR3 consists of 15 residues. The CDR3 loop is CASSARTGAMETQYF. For the CDR3, the DNA is TGTGCCAGTAGTGCCCGGACAGGGGCCATGGAGACCCAGTACTTC.

This clone was observed a few times. This rearrangement joins TRBV6-5 to TRBJ2-1; D perhaps matches TRBD1 (6 bases). This CDR3 region has 13 residues. The V end was cut by 6 bases, the J end by 11 bases, with 17 bases between. In germline, CDR1 is MNHEY, CDR2 SVGAGI. The CDR3 nucleotides are TGTGCCAGCAGGAGAGACAGGTTTGGTAAGCAGTTCTTC. As protein: CASRRDRFGKQFF.

The V gene is TRBV6-1, the J gene TRBJ2-1; TRBD2 agrees at 9 bases. The CDR3 loop spans 14 amino acids. Trimming removed 11 bases from V and 3 bases from J; junction bases left unmatched: 8. Germline lookup yields CDR1 MNHNS and CDR2 SASEGT. CDR3 amino acids: CACKSSGDYNEQFF. CDR3 DNA sequence: TGTGCCTGTAAATCTAGCGGGGACTACAATGAGCAGTTCTTC.